A selection of T cell receptor beta chains follows, all from one sample in a study of shared clonotypes between healthy human individuals. Repertoires were generated with immunoSEQ multiplex PCR, while TCRdb's copy carries only in-frame clones and drops some. The sample has about 380,000 clones; 96% are singletons. The sample was memory CD8+ T cells sorted from blood. These receptors were obtained from a man aged 30 to 45 in good health. Each CDR3 is given with its conserved first and last residue. Each record gives: clone size, D gene, J gene, V gene, CDR3 protein, CDR3 DNA. A D gene is named only where the DNA matches it firmly. Only some rows state a clone size, as once, few, many or a class for expanded clones.

- | - | TRBJ2-5 | TRBV6-5 | CASPPGDPNF | TGTGCCAGCCCACCAGGGGACCCAAACTTC
- | - | TRBJ1-5 | TRBV28 | CASSSGESSNQPQHF | TGTGCCAGCAGTTCAGGGGAAAGTAGCAATCAGCCCCAGCATTTT
- | - | TRBJ2-7 | TRBV28 | CASAIDSSYEQYF | TGTGCCAGCGCTATAGACAGTTCCTACGAGCAGTACTTC
- | - | TRBJ1-2 | TRBV7-9 | CASSFGIVLNYGYTF | TGTGCCAGCAGTTTTGGGATCGTCCTTAACTATGGCTACACCTTC
- | - | TRBJ1-1 | TRBV6-5 | CASSYVLGRGTEAFF | TGTGCCAGCAGTTACGTTCTCGGCAGGGGCACTGAAGCTTTCTTT
- | - | TRBJ2-3 | TRBV27 | CASSLASPDTQYF | TGTGCCAGCAGTTTAGCTAGCCCAGATACGCAGTATTTT
- | - | TRBJ1-4 | TRBV7-9 | CASSYSLGEKLFF | TGTGCCAGCAGCTACTCCCTTGGTGAAAAACTGTTTTTT
- | - | TRBJ2-5 | TRBV5-1 | CASSFGLQETQYF | TGCGCCAGCAGTTTCGGACTACAAGAGACCCAGTACTTC
- | TRBD2 | TRBJ2-1 | TRBV5-1 | CASSLSGPSSYNEQFF | TGCGCCAGCAGCCTTAGCGGGCCGAGCTCCTACAATGAGCAGTTCTTC
- | TRBD1 | TRBJ1-1 | TRBV4-2 | CASSQDQTGGNTEAFF | TGTGCCAGCAGCCAAGATCAGACAGGGGGGAACACTGAAGCTTTCTTT
- | - | TRBJ2-7 | TRBV19 | CASSDHPGRSSYEQYF | TGTGCCAGTAGTGATCACCCGGGACGGAGTTCCTACGAGCAGTACTTC
- | TRBD2 | TRBJ2-1 | TRBV9 | CASSVTGTSRFDEQFF | TGTGCCAGCAGCGTAACCGGGACTAGTAGGTTCGATGAGCAGTTCTTC
- | - | TRBJ1-4 | TRBV2 | CASSVGGSEKLFF | TGTGCCAGCAGTGTCGGGGGGAGTGAAAAACTGTTTTTT
- | - | TRBJ2-6 | TRBV9 | CASSGSGANVLTF | TGTGCCAGCAGCGGCTCTGGGGCCAACGTCCTGACTTTC
- | - | TRBJ1-4 | TRBV7-8 | CASSPERGNEKLFF | TGTGCCAGCAGCCCAGAGCGGGGTAATGAAAAACTGTTTTTT
- | TRBD1 | TRBJ2-7 | TRBV5-6 | CASSLGVGQSYEQYF | TGTGCCAGCAGCTTGGGGGTGGGACAGTCCTACGAGCAGTACTTC
once | TRBD2 | TRBJ2-7 | TRBV7-2 | CASSLRLTSGSGSSYEQYF | TGTGCCAGCAGCCTTCGGTTGACTAGCGGGAGTGGGAGCTCCTACGAGCAGTACTTC
- | - | TRBJ2-1 | TRBV28 | CASSPDNEQFF | TGTGCCAGCAGTCCTGACAATGAGCAGTTCTTC
- | TRBD1 | TRBJ1-1 | TRBV7-9 | CASSSGPGGTMNTEAFF | TGTGCCAGCAGCTCAGGCCCAGGGGGCACCATGAACACTGAAGCTTTCTTT
- | TRBD1 | TRBJ1-2 | TRBV6-6 | CASSYTRTGQGEGYTF | TGTGCCAGCAGTTACACGAGAACGGGACAGGGTGAGGGCTACACCTTC
- | - | TRBJ1-2 | TRBV28 | CASSQRGYTF | TGTGCCAGCAGCCAGCGTGGCTACACCTTC
- | - | TRBJ2-1 | TRBV9 | CASSALQGNEQFF | TGTGCCAGCAGCGCCTTACAGGGCAATGAGCAGTTCTTC
- | TRBD1 | TRBJ1-1 | TRBV30 | CAWGDSTTEAFF | TGTGCCTGGGGGGACAGTACGACTGAAGCTTTCTTT
- | TRBD2 | TRBJ2-7 | TRBV19 | CASSTRTSGSSEQYF | TGTGCCAGTAGTACCCGGACTAGCGGGAGCTCCGAGCAGTACTTC
- | TRBD2 | TRBJ2-7 | TRBV4-1 | CASSQEVGLAGGLFYEQYF | TGCGCCAGCAGCCAAGAGGTAGGACTAGCGGGAGGCCTCTTCTACGAGCAGTACTTC
- | - | TRBJ1-1 | TRBV20-1 | CSARGGSEAFF | TGCAGTGCTAGGGGGGGGTCTGAAGCTTTCTTT
- | TRBD1 | TRBJ1-1 | TRBV4-1 | CASSHPQTGGRGYTEAFF | TGCGCCAGCAGCCATCCTCAGACAGGGGGCAGGGGGTACACTGAAGCTTTCTTT
once | - | TRBJ1-4 | TRBV2 | CASSAREKLFF | TGTGCCAGCAGTGCTCGAGAAAAACTGTTTTTT
- | TRBD1 | TRBJ2-2 | TRBV11-3 | CASSNPTGADTGELFF | TGTGCCAGCAGCAATCCGACAGGGGCGGACACCGGGGAGCTGTTTTTT
- | TRBD2 | TRBJ2-3 | TRBV27 | CASSHPREGSFTDTQYF | TGTGCCAGCAGTCACCCCAGGGAGGGGTCTTTCACAGATACGCAGTATTTT
- | TRBD2 | TRBJ2-3 | TRBV6-1 | CASSTSGSGYTQYF | TGTGCCAGCAGTACTAGCGGGAGCGGGTATACGCAGTATTTT
- | - | TRBJ2-5 | TRBV7-2 | CASSLTETQYF | TGTGCCAGCAGCTTAACGGAGACCCAGTACTTC
- | - | TRBJ2-1 | TRBV4-1 | CASSQGVGAGKSYNEQFF | TGCGCCAGCAGCCAAGGTGTGGGAGCAGGGAAATCCTACAATGAGCAGTTCTTC
- | - | TRBJ2-3 | TRBV5-1 | CASSLKGPDTQYF | TGCGCCAGCAGCTTGAAGGGCCCAGATACGCAGTATTTT
- | TRBD2 | TRBJ2-5 | TRBV4-2 | CASSQDPLAGGQETQYF | TGTGCCAGCAGCCAAGATCCCCTAGCGGGAGGTCAAGAGACCCAGTACTTC
- | - | TRBJ1-5 | TRBV19 | CASSIGSAFNQPQHF | TGTGCCAGTAGTATAGGTTCGGCTTTCAATCAGCCCCAGCATTTT
- | - | TRBJ2-2 | TRBV27 | CASYPTATGELFF | TGTGCCAGCTACCCCACCGCCACCGGGGAGCTGTTTTTT
- | - | TRBJ1-1 | TRBV6-5 | CASRRQRNTEAFF | TGTGCCAGCAGGCGCCAGAGAAACACTGAAGCTTTCTTT
- | - | TRBJ2-7 | TRBV2 | CASKLGNYEQYF | TGTGCCAGCAAACTAGGAAACTACGAGCAGTACTTC
- | - | TRBJ2-7 | TRBV20-1 | CSAHPREQYF | TGCAGTGCGCACCCTAGGGAGCAGTACTTC
once | - | TRBJ1-1 | TRBV18 | CASSPQDRNTEAFF | TGTGCCAGCTCACCACAGGACAGGAACACTGAAGCTTTCTTT
- | TRBD1 | TRBJ2-3 | TRBV18 | CASSPPDRGQNTQYF | TGTGCCAGCTCACCACCCGACAGGGGGCAAAATACGCAGTATTTT
- | TRBD2 | TRBJ2-1 | TRBV4-2 | CASSLLAGFYNEQFF | TGTGCCAGCAGCCTACTAGCGGGATTCTACAATGAGCAGTTCTTC
- | - | TRBJ2-5 | TRBV29-1 | CSVERQLQETQYF | TGCAGCGTTGAAAGGCAGTTACAAGAGACCCAGTACTTC
- | - | TRBJ2-3 | TRBV11-2 | CASSQPQRQTDTQYF | TGTGCCAGCAGCCAGCCCCAAAGACAGACAGATACGCAGTATTTT
once | - | TRBJ2-7 | TRBV12-1 | CASLGDRAMYEQYF | TGTGCCAGCCTCGGGGACAGGGCAATGTACGAGCAGTACTTC
- | TRBD1 | TRBJ1-2 | TRBV5-1 | CASSPGQGNGYTF | TGCGCCAGTTCACCGGGACAGGGTAATGGCTACACCTTC
- | - | TRBJ1-1 | TRBV7-7 | CASSPPLGIKDRNTEAFF | TGTGCTAGCAGCCCCCCCCTAGGCATAAAAGACAGGAACACTGAAGCTTTCTTT
- | TRBD1 | TRBJ2-4 | TRBV11-2 | CASSLIGVDRRLAKNIQYF | TGTGCCAGCAGCTTGATTGGCGTGGACAGGCGATTAGCCAAAAACATTCAGTACTTC
- | - | TRBJ1-2 | TRBV7-9 | CASSLWQEYGYTF | TGTGCCAGCAGCTTATGGCAGGAATATGGCTACACCTTC
- | TRBD2 | TRBJ2-7 | TRBV6-1 | CASSGTSGSQVGSYEQYF | TGTGCCAGCAGTGGGACTAGCGGGAGTCAAGTCGGGTCCTACGAGCAGTACTTC
- | - | TRBJ2-1 | TRBV28 | CASSFRRRDSYNEQFF | TGTGCCAGCAGTTTTCGTCGGCGGGATTCCTACAATGAGCAGTTCTTC
- | - | TRBJ2-7 | TRBV5-8 | CASSRTYEQYF | TGTGCCAGCAGCCGCACCTACGAGCAGTACTTC
- | - | TRBJ1-3 | TRBV28 | CASSTTGNTIYF | TGTGCCAGCAGTACAACTGGAAACACCATATATTTT
- | - | TRBJ1-2 | TRBV19 | CASSRVGRFYGYTF | TGTGCCAGTAGCAGGGTCGGACGGTTCTATGGCTACACCTTC
- | - | TRBJ2-7 | TRBV5-4 | CASGLTGTYEQYF | TGTGCCAGCGGCCTGACCGGGACGTACGAGCAGTACTTC